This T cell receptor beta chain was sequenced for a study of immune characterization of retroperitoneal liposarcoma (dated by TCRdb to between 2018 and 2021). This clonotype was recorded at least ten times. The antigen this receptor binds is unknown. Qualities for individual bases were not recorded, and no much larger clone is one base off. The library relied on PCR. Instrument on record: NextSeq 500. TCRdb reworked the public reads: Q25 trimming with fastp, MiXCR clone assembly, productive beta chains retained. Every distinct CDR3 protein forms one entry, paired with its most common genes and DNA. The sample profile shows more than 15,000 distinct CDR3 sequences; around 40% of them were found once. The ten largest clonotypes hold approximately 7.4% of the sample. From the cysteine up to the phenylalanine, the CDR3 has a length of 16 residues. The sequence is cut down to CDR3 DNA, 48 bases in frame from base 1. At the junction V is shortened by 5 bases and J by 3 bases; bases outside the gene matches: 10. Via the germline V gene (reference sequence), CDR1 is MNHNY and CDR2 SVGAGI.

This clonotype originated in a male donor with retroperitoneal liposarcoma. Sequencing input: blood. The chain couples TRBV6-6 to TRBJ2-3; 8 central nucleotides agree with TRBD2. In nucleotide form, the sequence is TGTGCCAGCAGTCGGGTCGGGAGGGAGGCGACAGATACGCAGTATTTT. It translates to CASSRVGREATDTQYF.